This TCR beta chain was found in a study of human T cells and chemical hapten exposure. Via MiXCR, TCRdb re-called the RACE reads, giving one row per CDR3 protein. Counted here are about 39,000 distinct CDR3 sequences, roughly 13% occurring once; the ten biggest clones make up roughly 2.5%. Study conclusions and caveats: Positive correlation was observed between PT1 expanded TCR counts and patch test score.

This clonotype was found many times. Its target is not known. Time point given: patch test 3, about 24 weeks after DPC sensitization. The treatment: therapeutic diphenylcyclopropenone sensitization with weekly scalp DPC. The authors extracted total RNA from unfractionated whole blood. Staff drew blood before applying each patch test. The CDR3 spans 14 residues. Germline CDR1 reads KGHSH; CDR2 reads LQKENI. J gave up 4 bases and V 6 bases, and 7 bases lay outside the gene matches. The source material was whole blood, sampled in connection with sensitization to the hapten diphenylcyclopropenone (DPC). The chain links TRBV18 to TRBJ2-5; 8 bases agree with TRBD2. The sequence was collected from a woman aged 40-49 years with alopecia areata. Some clones in this sample may be carry-over from other donors' samples. In DNA form, the CDR3 reads TGTGCCAGCTCGACGGGGGGGCTTCGAGAGACCCAGTACTTC. This encodes CASSTGGLRETQYF.